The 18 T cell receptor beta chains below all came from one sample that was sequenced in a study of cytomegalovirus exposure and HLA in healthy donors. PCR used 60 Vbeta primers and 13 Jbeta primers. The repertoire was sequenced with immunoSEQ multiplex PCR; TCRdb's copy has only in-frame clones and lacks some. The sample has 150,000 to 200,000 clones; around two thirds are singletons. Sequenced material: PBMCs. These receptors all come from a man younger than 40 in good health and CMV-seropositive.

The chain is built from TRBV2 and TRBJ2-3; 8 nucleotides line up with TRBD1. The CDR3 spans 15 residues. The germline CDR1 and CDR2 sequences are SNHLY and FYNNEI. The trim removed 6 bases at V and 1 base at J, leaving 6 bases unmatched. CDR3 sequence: CASSSDRVGTDTQYF. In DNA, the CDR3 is TGTGCCAGCAGCTCGGACAGGGTTGGCACAGATACGCAGTATTTT.

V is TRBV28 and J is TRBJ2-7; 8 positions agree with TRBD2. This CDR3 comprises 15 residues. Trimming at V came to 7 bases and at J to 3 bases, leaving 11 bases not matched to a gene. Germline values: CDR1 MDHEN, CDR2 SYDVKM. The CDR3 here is CASTFRLAGYYEQYF. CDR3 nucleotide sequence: TGTGCCAGCACCTTTAGGCTAGCGGGCTACTACGAGCAGTACTTC.

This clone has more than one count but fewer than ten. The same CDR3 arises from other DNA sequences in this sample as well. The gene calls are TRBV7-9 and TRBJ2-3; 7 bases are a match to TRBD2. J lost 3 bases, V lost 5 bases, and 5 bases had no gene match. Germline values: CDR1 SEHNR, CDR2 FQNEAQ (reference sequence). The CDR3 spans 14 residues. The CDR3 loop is CASSGSGRTDTQYF. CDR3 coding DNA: TGTGCCAGCAGCGGGTCCGGGAGGACAGATACGCAGTATTTT.

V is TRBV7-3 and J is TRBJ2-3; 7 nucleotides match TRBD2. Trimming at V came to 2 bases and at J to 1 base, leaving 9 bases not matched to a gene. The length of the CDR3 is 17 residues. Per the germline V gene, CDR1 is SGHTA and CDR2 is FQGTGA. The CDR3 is CASSLLPSGGRTDTQYF. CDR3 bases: TGTGCCAGCAGCTTACTTCCTTCGGGAGGCCGCACAGATACGCAGTATTTT.

The CDR3 sequence: CASRGSDISYEQYF. The DNA for the CDR3 is TGTGCCAGCCGCGGGAGTGATATCTCCTACGAGCAGTACTTC. The chain combines TRBV2 with TRBJ2-5; TRBD2 aligns across 7 bases. The J call is in doubt because the DNA end fits TRBJ2-7 better. From germline, CDR1 is SNHLY and CDR2 FYNNEI. This CDR3 is 14 amino acids long.

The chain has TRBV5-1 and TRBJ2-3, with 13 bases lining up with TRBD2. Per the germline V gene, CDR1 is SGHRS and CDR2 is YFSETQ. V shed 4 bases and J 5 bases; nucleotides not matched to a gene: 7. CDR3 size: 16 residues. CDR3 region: CASSLRLAGGRDTQYF. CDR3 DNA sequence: TGCGCCAGCAGCCTGCGACTAGCGGGAGGAAGAGATACGCAGTATTTT.

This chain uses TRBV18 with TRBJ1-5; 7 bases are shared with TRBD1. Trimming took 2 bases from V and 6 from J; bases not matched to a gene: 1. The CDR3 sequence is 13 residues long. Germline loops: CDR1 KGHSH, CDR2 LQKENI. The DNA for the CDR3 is TGTGCCAGCTCACCAGACAGGGCTCAGCCCCAGCATTTT. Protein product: CASSPDRAQPQHF.

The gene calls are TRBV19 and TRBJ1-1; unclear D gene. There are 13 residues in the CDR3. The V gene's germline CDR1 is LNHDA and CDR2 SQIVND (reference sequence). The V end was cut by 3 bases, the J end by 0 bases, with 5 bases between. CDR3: CASSIWLNTEAFF. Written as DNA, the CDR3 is TGTGCCAGTAGTATTTGGCTGAACACTGAAGCTTTCTTT. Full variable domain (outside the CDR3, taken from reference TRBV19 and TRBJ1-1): DGGITQSPKYLFRKEGQNVTLSCEQNLNHDAMYWYRQDPGQGLRLIYYSQIVNDFQKGDIAEGYSVSREKKESFPLTVTSAQKNPTAFYLCASSIWLNTEAFFGQGTRLTVV.

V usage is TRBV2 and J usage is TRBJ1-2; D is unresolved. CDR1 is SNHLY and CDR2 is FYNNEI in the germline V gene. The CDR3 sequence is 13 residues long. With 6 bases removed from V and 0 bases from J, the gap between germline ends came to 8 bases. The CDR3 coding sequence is TGTGCCAGCAGAGAAAGCCCTAACTATGGCTACACCTTC. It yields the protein CASRESPNYGYTF. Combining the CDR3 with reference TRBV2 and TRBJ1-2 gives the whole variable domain EPEVTQTPSHQVTQMGQEVILRCVPISNHLYFYWYRQILGQKVEFLVSFYNNEISEKSEIFDDQFSVERPDGSNFTLKIRSTKLEDSAMYFCASRESPNYGYTFGSGTRLTVV.

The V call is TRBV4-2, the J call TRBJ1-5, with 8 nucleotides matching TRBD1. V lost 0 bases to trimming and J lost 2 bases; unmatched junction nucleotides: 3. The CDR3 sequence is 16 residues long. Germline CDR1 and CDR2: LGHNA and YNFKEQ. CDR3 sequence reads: CASSQDETGGNQPQHF. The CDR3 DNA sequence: TGTGCCAGCAGCCAAGACGAGACAGGGGGCAATCAGCCCCAGCATTTT.

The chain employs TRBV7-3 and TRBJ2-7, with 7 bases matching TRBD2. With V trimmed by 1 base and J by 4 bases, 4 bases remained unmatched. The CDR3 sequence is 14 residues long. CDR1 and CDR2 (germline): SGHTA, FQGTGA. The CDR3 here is CASSLRPSGYEQYF. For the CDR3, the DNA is TGTGCCAGCAGCTTAAGGCCTAGCGGATACGAGCAGTACTTC.

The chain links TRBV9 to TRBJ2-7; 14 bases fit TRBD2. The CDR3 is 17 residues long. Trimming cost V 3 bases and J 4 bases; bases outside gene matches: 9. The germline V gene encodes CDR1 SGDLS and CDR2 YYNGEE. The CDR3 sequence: CASSGGGGTSGSYEQYF. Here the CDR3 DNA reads TGTGCCAGCAGCGGCGGGGGGGGGACTAGCGGGAGTTACGAGCAGTACTTC.

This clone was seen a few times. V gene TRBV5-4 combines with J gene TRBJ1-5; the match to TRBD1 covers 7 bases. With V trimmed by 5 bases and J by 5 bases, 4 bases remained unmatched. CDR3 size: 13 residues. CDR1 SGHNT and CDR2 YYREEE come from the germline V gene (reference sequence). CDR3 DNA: TGTGCCAGCAGTTTCGACAGGGATCAGCCCCAGCATTTT. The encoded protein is CASSFDRDQPQHF.

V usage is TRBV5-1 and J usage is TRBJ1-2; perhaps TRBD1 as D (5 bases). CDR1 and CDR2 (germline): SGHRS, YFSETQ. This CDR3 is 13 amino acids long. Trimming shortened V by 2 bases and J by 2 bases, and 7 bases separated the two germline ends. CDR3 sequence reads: CASSFTGNYGYTF. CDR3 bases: TGCGCCAGCAGCTTCACAGGAAACTATGGCTACACCTTC.

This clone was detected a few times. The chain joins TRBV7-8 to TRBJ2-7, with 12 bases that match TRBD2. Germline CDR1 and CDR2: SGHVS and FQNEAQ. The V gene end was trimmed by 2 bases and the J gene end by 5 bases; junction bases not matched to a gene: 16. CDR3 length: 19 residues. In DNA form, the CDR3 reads TGTGCCAGCAGCTTAAGGCCCGGGCTAGCGGGAGGGCTGGACGACGAGCAGTACTTC. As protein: CASSLRPGLAGGLDDEQYF.

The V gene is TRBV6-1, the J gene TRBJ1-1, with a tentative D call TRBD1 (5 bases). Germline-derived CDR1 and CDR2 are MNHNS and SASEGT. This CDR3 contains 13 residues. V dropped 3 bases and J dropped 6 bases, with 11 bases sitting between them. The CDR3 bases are TGTGCCAGCAGTGACCCAGGGTTCGCTGAAGCTTTCTTT. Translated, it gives CASSDPGFAEAFF.

DNA of the CDR3: TGTGCCAGCAGTACTCGGGACTCTGGGGCCAACGTCCTGACTTTC. It codes for CASSTRDSGANVLTF. This chain links TRBV6-1 with TRBJ2-6; D perhaps matches TRBD2 (5 bases). The CDR3 extends over 15 amino acids. V lost 5 bases to trimming and J lost 0 bases, with 8 bases between them. Germline assignment: CDR1 MNHNS and CDR2 SASEGT.

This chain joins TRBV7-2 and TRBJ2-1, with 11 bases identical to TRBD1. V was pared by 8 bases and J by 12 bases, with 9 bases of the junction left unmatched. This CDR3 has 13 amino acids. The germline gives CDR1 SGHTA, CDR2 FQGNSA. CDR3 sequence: CASGGQGAMWQFF. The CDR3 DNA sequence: TGTGCCAGCGGAGGACAGGGGGCTATGTGGCAGTTCTTC.